A selection of T cell receptor beta chains follows, all from one sample in a study of regulatory T cells in long-lasting Graves disease. A single record per CDR3 protein comes from TCRdb applying MiXCR to the multiplex PCR reads. The data contain hundreds of thousands of distinct CDR3 sequences, 15% to 20% of them singletons. Sample: peripheral blood mononuclear cells (PBMCs), taken when the disease was refractory, from a patient treated with antithyroid drugs. Receptors were obtained from a female donor with Graves disease. Both conserved end residues are part of each CDR3. The order of the fields is CDR3 length, J gene, V gene, D gene, clone size, CDR3 DNA, CDR3 protein. A D gene is named only where the DNA matches it firmly. For some rows the clone size is stated as once, few or many, or as a class when expanded; others skip it.

16,TRBJ2-5,TRBV20-1,-,many,TGCAGTGCTAGAGGGGGAGCACCTTGGTACCAAGAGACCCAGTACTTC,CSARGGAPWYQETQYF
15,TRBJ1-5,TRBV2,TRBD1,many,TGTGCCAGCAAAGAAGGGGGCGCGAGCAATCAGCCCCAGCATTTT,CASKEGGASNQPQHF
15,TRBJ1-2,TRBV6-5,-,many,TGTGCCAGCAGTTACATCGCGCGGAGTATCTATGGCTACACCTTC,CASSYIARSIYGYTF
15,TRBJ2-1,TRBV28,TRBD2,-,TGTGCCACCCTTGGGGCTAGCGGGATTAGAAATGAGCAGTTCTTC,CATLGASGIRNEQFF
15,TRBJ1-4,TRBV7-2,TRBD1,many,TGTGCCAGCAGCTCTGGGGGGACAGGCGGTGAAAAACTGTTTTTT,CASSSGGTGGEKLFF
16,TRBJ2-3,TRBV4-3,TRBD2,few,TGCGCCAGCAGCCAAGATGTGGCTAGCGGGGGTGGTACGCAGTATTTT,CASSQDVASGGGTQYF
15,TRBJ1-3,TRBV20-1,-,-,TGCAGTGCTAGAGGCCAGGGGAGCTCTGGAAACACCATATATTTT,CSARGQGSSGNTIYF
14,TRBJ1-2,TRBV5-1,-,many,TGCGCCAGCAGATATACAGAGATTAACTATGGCTACACCTTC,CASRYTEINYGYTF
16,TRBJ2-2,TRBV12-3/TRBV12-4,TRBD1,-,TGTGCCAGCAGTCCGAACGACAGGGGGCTAGCCGGGGAGCTGTTTTTT,CASSPNDRGLAGELFF
13,TRBJ1-5,TRBV28,-,many,TGTGCCAGCACTCCTGGAGGCAATCAGCCCCAGCATTTT,CASTPGGNQPQHF
14,TRBJ1-1,TRBV20-1,TRBD1,many,TGCAGTGCTAGGGACAGGGGGCGATCTCAAGAAGCTTTCTTT,CSARDRGRSQEAFF
14,TRBJ1-2,TRBV11-3,-,-,TGTGCCAGCACGAACTCGGACGTCGACTATGGCTACACCTTC,CASTNSDVDYGYTF
13,TRBJ2-7,TRBV20-1,-,many,TGCAGTGCTAGTGGGCTAGCGATTTACGAGCAGTACTTC,CSASGLAIYEQYF
15,TRBJ1-1,TRBV12-3/TRBV12-4,-,many,TGTGCCAGCAGCCCTCGGGAGGTGTGGTACACTGAAGCTTTCTTT,CASSPREVWYTEAFF
13,TRBJ2-7,TRBV6-1,-,-,TGTGCCAGCAGTACGCCGACAGTTTACGAGCAGTACTTC,CASSTPTVYEQYF
17,TRBJ2-6,TRBV6-1,-,many,TGTGCCAGCAGTGAATGGTGGTTTGGGACTGGGGCCAACGTCCTGACTTTC,CASSEWWFGTGANVLTF
16,TRBJ2-4,TRBV7-6,-,many,TGTGCCAGCAGCTTAGGTCCGGGGAGAACCAAAAACATTCAGTACTTC,CASSLGPGRTKNIQYF
17,TRBJ2-5,TRBV7-9,-,few,TGTGCCAGCAGCTTTGGAGGATTTGGGGACTTACAAGAGACCCAGTACTTC,CASSFGGFGDLQETQYF
15,TRBJ1-5,TRBV20-1,-,few,TGCAGTGCTAGAGGGCAGGTACATAGCAATCAGCCCCAGCATTTT,CSARGQVHSNQPQHF
14,TRBJ1-2,TRBV5-1,-,-,TGCGCCAGCAGCTTGACGAGGGTAAACTATGGCTACACCTTC,CASSLTRVNYGYTF
15,TRBJ1-4,TRBV7-9,-,-,TGTGCCAGCAGCGGCCTTCGAGGGTTGTACGAAAAACTGTTTTTT,CASSGLRGLYEKLFF
17,TRBJ2-3,TRBV5-1,TRBD2,once,TGCGCCAGCAGCGCTAGCGGGAGAGCCGGAGGGTCAGATACGCAGTATTTT,CASSASGRAGGSDTQYF
14,TRBJ2-7,TRBV7-6,TRBD2,-,TGTGCCAGCAGCTTGGGGACTAGGGTCTACGAGCAGTACTTC,CASSLGTRVYEQYF
13,TRBJ1-1,TRBV30,TRBD1,-,TGTGCCCGTACACAGGGGGGCGGCACTGAAGCTTTCTTT,CARTQGGGTEAFF
17,TRBJ1-6,TRBV7-9,-,-,TGTGCCAGCAGCTTAGACAAGAGGCTCCCTAGTAATTCACCCCTCCACTTT,CASSLDKRLPSNSPLHF
13,TRBJ2-7,TRBV20-1,-,-,TGCAGTGCTAGATTTGGTGGCTCCTACGAGCAGTACTTC,CSARFGGSYEQYF
18,TRBJ1-5,TRBV7-2,-,many,TGTGCCAGCAGCTTAGGGTGGGGGTCTCAGGGGATCCGTCAGCCCCAGCATTTT,CASSLGWGSQGIRQPQHF